The rows below give T cell receptor beta chains drawn from one sample of a study of OX40 agonist ivuxolimab in advanced cancers. Libraries were prepared by immunoSEQ multiplex PCR; TCRdb keeps only in-frame clonotypes and omits some of them. The table records roughly 42,000 clones, around nine tenths of them present only once. The sample was CD4+ or CD8+ T cells sorted from blood, taken in a trial of the OX40 agonist ivuxolimab. These receptors all come from an adult with an advanced solid tumor such as melanoma, head and neck, liver or kidney cancer. Each CDR3 is given with its conserved first and last residue. Fields, in order: D gene, V gene, J gene, CDR3 DNA, CDR3 protein. The D gene is left open where the match is weak.

NA	TRBV2	TRBJ2-7	TGTGCCAGCAGTGAAGCGGGTCCGGTCGGGGGGCTCTACGAGCAGTACTTC	CASSEAGPVGGLYEQYF
NA	TRBV7-3	TRBJ1-2	TGTGCCAGCAGCTTAGAAGGGACTGCCGAAGGCTACACCTTC	CASSLEGTAEGYTF
NA	TRBV5-6	TRBJ2-7	TGTGCCAGCAGCTCCCTCGGGACGGGCTCCTACGAGCAGTACTTC	CASSSLGTGSYEQYF
NA	TRBV5-6	TRBJ1-1	TGTGCCAGCAGCTTGGCGGGGGGGGTGAACACTGAAGCTTTCTTT	CASSLAGGVNTEAFF
NA	TRBV28	TRBJ2-7	TGTGCCAGCAGTTTTACCATCCCAGCCTACGAGCAGTACTTC	CASSFTIPAYEQYF
NA	TRBV2	TRBJ1-3	TGTGCCAGCAGTGAAAGTGCTGGAAACACCATATATTTT	CASSESAGNTIYF
NA	TRBV10-3	TRBJ2-7	TGTGCCATCAGTGGCGGGGACAGCAAATACGAGCAGTACTTC	CAISGGDSKYEQYF
NA	TRBV6-5	TRBJ1-2	TGTGCCAGCAGTTACTCGGCTCCTACGGGTGGCTACACCTTC	CASSYSAPTGGYTF
TRBD1	TRBV6-5	TRBJ1-1	TGTGCCAGCCGGGGGAGGGGGCTTACTGAAGCTTTCTTT	CASRGRGLTEAFF
TRBD1	TRBV4-1	TRBJ2-1	TGCGCCAGCAGTCCCGGGACAGGGTTTAATGAGCAGTTCTTC	CASSPGTGFNEQFF